Sequencing of this T cell receptor (beta chain) was carried out in a study of blood T cell repertoires in COVID-19. Study details: Samples of COVID-19 (acute and convalescent) were obtained from the United States, Italy and Spain. PBMCs, B-cell-depleted T cells, or T cells provided the cDNA or gDNA that made up the material.

CDR1 and CDR2 from the germline V gene are SGDLS and YYNGEE. V shed 4 bases, J shed 4 bases, and the junction held 10 bases outside the gene matches. The CDR3 is 15 residues long. Original analysis: Reference gene primer amplification yielded estimated nucleated cell counts. Profiled with immunoSEQ multiplex PCR; TCRdb holds only in-frame clones, not every one. The V and J calls and clone size were taken over from that table, and D and trimming were inferred from the DNA. The sample carries about 63,000 clones, 80% to 95% recorded once. The sequence was collected from a man in his forties or fifties with active COVID-19. V gene TRBV9 combines with J gene TRBJ1-1, with 7 bases identical to TRBD1. Specimen: peripheral blood. CDR3 in amino acids: CASSPRGQGPTEAFF. In nucleotides, the CDR3 is TGTGCCAGCAGCCCTAGGGGGCAGGGGCCCACTGAAGCTTTCTTT. Full variable domain (remainder filled in from reference TRBV9 and TRBJ1-1): DSGVTQTPKHLITATGQRVTLRCSPRSGDLSVYWYQQSLDQGLQFLIQYYNGEERAKGNILERFSAQQFPDLHSELNLSSLELGDSALYFCASSPRGQGPTEAFFGQGTRLTVV.